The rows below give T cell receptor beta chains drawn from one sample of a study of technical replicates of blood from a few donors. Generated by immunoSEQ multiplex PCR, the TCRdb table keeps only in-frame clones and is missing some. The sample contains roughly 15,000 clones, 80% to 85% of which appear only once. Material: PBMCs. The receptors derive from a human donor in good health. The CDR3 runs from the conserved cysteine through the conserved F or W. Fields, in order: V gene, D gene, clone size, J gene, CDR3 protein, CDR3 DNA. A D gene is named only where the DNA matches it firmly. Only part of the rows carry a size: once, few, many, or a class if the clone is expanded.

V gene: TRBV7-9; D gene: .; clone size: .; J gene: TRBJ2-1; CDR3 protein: CASSLGLREGNEQFF; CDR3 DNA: TGTGCCAGCAGCTTAGGTCTGCGGGAAGGTAATGAGCAGTTCTTC
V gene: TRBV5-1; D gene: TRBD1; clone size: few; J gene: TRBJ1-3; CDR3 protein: CASSAGQGNTIYF; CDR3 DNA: TGCGCCAGCAGCGCGGGACAGGGAAACACCATATATTTT
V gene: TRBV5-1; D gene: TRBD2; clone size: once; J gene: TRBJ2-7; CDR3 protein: CASSLGTSGRAAYEQYF; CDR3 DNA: TGCGCCAGCAGCCTGGGGACTAGCGGGAGGGCCGCCTACGAGCAGTACTTC
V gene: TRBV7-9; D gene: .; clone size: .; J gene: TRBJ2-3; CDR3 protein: CASSPSNQGLDTQYF; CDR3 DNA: TGTGCCAGCAGCCCGAGTAACCAGGGTTTAGATACGCAGTATTTT
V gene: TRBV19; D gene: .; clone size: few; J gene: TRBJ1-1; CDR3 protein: CASIRGRTEAFF; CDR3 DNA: TGTGCCAGTATCCGGGGGAGAACTGAAGCTTTCTTT
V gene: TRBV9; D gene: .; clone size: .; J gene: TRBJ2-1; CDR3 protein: CASSVEWGASGLTSSYNEQFF; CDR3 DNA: TGTGCCAGCAGCGTAGAATGGGGGGCTAGCGGACTAACAAGCTCCTACAATGAGCAGTTCTTC
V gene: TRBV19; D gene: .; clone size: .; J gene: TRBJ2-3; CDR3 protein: CASSVTGEVADTQYF; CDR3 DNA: TGTGCCAGTAGTGTCACAGGGGAGGTTGCGGATACGCAGTATTTT
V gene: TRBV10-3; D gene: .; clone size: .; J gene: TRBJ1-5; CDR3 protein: CAISESYGRSESQHF; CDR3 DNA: TGTGCCATCAGTGAGTCATACGGCCGATCGGAGTCCCAGCATTTT
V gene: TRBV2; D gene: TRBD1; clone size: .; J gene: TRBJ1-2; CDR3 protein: CASRSGQGNYGYTF; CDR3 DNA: TGTGCCAGCCGGTCGGGACAGGGGAACTATGGCTACACCTTC
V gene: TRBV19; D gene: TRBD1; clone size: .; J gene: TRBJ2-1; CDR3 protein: CASSGTGGAHNEQFF; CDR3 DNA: TGTGCCAGTAGTGGGACAGGGGGCGCCCACAATGAGCAGTTCTTC
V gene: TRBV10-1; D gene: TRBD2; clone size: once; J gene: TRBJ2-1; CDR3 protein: CASSPSGRRNEQFF; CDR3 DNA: TGCGCCAGCAGTCCTAGCGGGAGGCGCAATGAGCAGTTCTTC
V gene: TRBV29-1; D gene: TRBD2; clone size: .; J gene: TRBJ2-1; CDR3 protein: CSVSGLAGTNEQFF; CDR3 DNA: TGCAGCGTGTCAGGACTAGCAGGTACCAATGAGCAGTTCTTC
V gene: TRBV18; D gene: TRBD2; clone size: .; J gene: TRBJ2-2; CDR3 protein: CASSLMTSGEYNTGELFF; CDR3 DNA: TGTGCCAGCTCACTAATGACTAGCGGGGAATATAACACCGGGGAGCTGTTTTTT
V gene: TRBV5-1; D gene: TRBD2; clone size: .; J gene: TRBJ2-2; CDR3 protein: CASSRRTSGRVTGELFF; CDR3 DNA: TGCGCCAGCAGCCGACGGACTAGCGGGAGGGTGACCGGGGAGCTGTTTTTT
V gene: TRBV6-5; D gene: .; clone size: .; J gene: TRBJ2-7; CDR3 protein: CASSYTQGSYEQYF; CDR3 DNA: TGTGCCAGCAGTTACACACAGGGATCCTACGAGCAGTACTTC
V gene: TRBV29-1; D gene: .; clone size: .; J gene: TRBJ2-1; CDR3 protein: CSAGHGSYNEQFF; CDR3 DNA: TGCAGCGCGGGACACGGCTCCTACAATGAGCAGTTCTTC
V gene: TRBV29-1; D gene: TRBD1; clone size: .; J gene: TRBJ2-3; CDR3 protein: CSVEPTDRADTQYF; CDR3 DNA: TGCAGCGTTGAACCTACGGACAGGGCAGATACGCAGTATTTT
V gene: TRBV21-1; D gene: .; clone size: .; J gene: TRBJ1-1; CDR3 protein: CASSRGCAFF; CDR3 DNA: TGTGCCAGCTCGAGAGGATGCGCTTTCTTT
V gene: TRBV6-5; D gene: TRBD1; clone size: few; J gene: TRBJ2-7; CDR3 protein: CASSYSTGTGTDEQYF; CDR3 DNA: TGTGCCAGCAGTTACTCGACCGGGACAGGGACTGACGAGCAGTACTTC
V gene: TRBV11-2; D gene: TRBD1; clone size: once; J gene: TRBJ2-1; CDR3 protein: CASSSRTGGEQFF; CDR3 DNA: TGTGCCAGCAGCTCCAGGACAGGGGGTGAGCAGTTCTTC
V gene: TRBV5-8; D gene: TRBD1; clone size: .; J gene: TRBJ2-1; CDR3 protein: CASTKGQGINEQFF; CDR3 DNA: TGTGCCAGCACGAAGGGACAGGGGATAAATGAGCAGTTCTTC
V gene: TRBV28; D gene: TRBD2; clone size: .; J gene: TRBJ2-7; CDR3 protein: CASTSGDYSYEQYF; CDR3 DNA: TGTGCCAGCACCTCCGGGGACTACTCCTACGAGCAGTACTTC
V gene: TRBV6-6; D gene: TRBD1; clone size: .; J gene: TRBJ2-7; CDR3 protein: CASSYPRTGGGYEQYF; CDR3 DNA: TGTGCCAGCAGTTACCCCAGGACAGGGGGTGGTTACGAGCAGTACTTC
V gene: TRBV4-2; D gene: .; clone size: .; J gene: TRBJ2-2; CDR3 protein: CASSQDGSGSVTGELFF; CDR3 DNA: TGTGCCAGCAGCCAAGACGGGAGCGGCTCCGTCACCGGGGAGCTGTTTTTT
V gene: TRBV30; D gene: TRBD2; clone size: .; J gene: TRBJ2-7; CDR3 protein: CAWSVTAGAYEQYF; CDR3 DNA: TGTGCCTGGAGTGTAACAGCGGGAGCATACGAGCAGTACTTC
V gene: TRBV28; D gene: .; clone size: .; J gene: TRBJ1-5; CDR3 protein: CASSLLGREAQPQHF; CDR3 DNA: TGTGCCAGCAGTTTATTGGGCAGGGAAGCTCAGCCCCAGCATTTT
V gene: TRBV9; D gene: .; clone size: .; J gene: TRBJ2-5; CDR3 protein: CASNPEGGEYQETQYF; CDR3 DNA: TGTGCCAGCAACCCAGAAGGCGGGGAGTACCAAGAGACCCAGTACTTC
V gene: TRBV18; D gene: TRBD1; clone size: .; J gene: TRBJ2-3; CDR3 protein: CASSRNRGNDYIAQYF; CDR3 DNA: TGTGCCAGCTCAAGAAACAGGGGCAACGATTATATTGCGCAGTATTTT
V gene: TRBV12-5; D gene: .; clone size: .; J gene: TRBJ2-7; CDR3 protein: CASGLNPDGRDEQYF; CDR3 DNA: TGTGCTAGTGGTCTCAACCCAGACGGCAGGGACGAGCAGTACTTC
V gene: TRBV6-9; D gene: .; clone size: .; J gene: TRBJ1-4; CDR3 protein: CASTREKLFF; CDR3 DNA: TGTGCCAGCACCCGTGAAAAACTGTTTTTT
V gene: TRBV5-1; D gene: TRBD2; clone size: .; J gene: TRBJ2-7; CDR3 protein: CASSPGGLADTYEQYF; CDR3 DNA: TGCGCCAGCAGCCCCGGAGGGCTAGCGGATACCTACGAGCAGTACTTC
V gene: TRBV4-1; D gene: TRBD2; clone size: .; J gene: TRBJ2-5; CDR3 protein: CASSQNREVQETQYF; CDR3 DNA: TGCGCCAGCAGCCAAAATCGGGAGGTCCAAGAGACCCAGTACTTC
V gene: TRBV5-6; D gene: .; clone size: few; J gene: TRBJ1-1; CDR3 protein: CASSYGGGNTEAFF; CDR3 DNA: TGTGCCAGCAGCTATGGGGGCGGGAACACTGAAGCTTTCTTT
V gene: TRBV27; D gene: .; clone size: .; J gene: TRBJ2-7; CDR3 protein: CARCYPYEQYF; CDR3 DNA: TGTGCCCGGTGCTACCCATACGAGCAGTACTTC
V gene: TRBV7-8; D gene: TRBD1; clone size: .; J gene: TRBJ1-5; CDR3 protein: CASSLGGDSSGNQPQHF; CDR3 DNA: TGTGCCAGCAGCTTAGGCGGGGACAGTTCGGGCAATCAGCCCCAGCATTTT
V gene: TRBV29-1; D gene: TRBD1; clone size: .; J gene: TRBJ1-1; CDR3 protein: CSVRQGNEAFF; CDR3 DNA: TGCAGCGTTAGACAGGGGAATGAAGCTTTCTTT
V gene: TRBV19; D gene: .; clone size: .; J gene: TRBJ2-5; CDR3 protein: CASTQGAVGGETQYF; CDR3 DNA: TGTGCCAGCACCCAAGGGGCGGTAGGGGGAGAGACCCAGTACTTC
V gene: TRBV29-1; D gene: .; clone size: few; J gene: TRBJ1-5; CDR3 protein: CSVGGEGQPQHF; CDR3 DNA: TGCAGCGTTGGTGGGGAGGGTCAGCCCCAGCATTTT
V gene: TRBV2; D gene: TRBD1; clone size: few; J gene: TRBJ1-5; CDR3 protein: CASSQDRGPNQPQHF; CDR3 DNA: TGTGCCAGCAGTCAGGACAGGGGACCTAATCAGCCCCAGCATTTT
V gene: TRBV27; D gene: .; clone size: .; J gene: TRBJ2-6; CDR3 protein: CASSFSAGANVLTF; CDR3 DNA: TGTGCCAGCAGTTTTTCTGCTGGGGCCAACGTCCTGACTTTC
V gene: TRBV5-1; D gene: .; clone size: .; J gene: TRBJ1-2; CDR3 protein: CASSLDGTFLSRYTF; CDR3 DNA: TGCGCCAGCAGCTTGGACGGGACATTCCTTTCTCGCTACACCTTC
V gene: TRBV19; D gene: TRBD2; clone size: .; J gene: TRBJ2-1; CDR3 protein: CASSIDPGLAVF; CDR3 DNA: TGTGCCAGTAGTATAGATCCCGGACTAGCGGTCTTC
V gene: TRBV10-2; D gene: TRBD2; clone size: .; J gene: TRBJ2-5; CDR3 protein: CASSESGKRGTQYF; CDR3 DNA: TGCGCCAGCAGTGAGAGCGGGAAGCGAGGGACCCAGTACTTC
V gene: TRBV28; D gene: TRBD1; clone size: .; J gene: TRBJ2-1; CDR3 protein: CAGDRGQHEQFF; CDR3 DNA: TGTGCCGGGGACAGGGGTCAACATGAGCAGTTCTTC
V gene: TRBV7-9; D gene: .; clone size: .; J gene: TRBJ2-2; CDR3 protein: CASSKGEAILTGELFF; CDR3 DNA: TGTGCCAGTTCCAAGGGGGAAGCGATATTGACCGGGGAGCTGTTTTTT
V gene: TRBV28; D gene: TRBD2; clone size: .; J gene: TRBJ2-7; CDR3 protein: CASTLTSGIFYEQYF; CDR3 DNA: TGTGCCAGCACCTTAACTAGCGGGATATTCTACGAGCAGTACTTC
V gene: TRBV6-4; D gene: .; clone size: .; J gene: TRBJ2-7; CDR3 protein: CASVTDYSYEQYF; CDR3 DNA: TGTGCCAGCGTCACAGATTATTCCTACGAGCAGTACTTC
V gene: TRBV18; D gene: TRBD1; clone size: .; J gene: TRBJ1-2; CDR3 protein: CASSPPGRGLGYTF; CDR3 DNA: TGTGCCAGCTCACCACCAGGCAGGGGGCTTGGCTACACCTTC
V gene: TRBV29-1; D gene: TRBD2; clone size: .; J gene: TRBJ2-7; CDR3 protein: CSVGFAGGPYEQYF; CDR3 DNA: TGCAGCGTTGGCTTCGCGGGAGGGCCGTACGAGCAGTACTTC
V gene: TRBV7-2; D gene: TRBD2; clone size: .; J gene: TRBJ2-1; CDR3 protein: CASSRGRAKFF; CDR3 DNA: TGTGCCAGCAGCCGCGGGAGGGCCAAGTTCTTC
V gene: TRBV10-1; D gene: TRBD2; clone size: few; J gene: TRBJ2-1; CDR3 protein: CASSGDRGLTSGRRSYNEQFF; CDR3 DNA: TGCGCCAGCAGTGGCGACAGGGGATTGACTAGCGGGAGACGCTCCTACAATGAGCAGTTCTTC
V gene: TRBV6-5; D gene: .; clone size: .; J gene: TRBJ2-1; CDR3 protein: CASSPTPRHNEQFF; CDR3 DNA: TGTGCCAGCAGTCCCACACCCCGTCACAATGAGCAGTTCTTC
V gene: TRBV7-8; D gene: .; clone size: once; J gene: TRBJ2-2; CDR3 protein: CASSLIITRDTGELFF; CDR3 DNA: TGTGCCAGCAGCTTAATCATTACCAGGGACACCGGGGAGCTGTTTTTT
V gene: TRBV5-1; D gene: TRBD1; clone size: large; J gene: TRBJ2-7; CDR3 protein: CASSLEPTGQGIYGQYF; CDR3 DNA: TGCGCCAGCAGCTTGGAACCTACGGGACAGGGCATCTATGGGCAGTACTTC